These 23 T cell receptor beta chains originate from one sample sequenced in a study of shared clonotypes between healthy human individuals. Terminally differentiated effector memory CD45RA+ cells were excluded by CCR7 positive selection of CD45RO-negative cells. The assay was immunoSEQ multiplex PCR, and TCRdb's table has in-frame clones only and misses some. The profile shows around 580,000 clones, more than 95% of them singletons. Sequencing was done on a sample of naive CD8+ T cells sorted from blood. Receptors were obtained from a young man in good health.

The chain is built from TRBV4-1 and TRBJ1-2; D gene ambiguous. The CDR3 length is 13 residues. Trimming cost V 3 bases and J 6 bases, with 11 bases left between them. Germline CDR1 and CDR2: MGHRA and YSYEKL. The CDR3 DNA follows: TGCGCCAGCAGCCACGGTGGGAGGGATGGCTACACCTTC. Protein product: CASSHGGRDGYTF.

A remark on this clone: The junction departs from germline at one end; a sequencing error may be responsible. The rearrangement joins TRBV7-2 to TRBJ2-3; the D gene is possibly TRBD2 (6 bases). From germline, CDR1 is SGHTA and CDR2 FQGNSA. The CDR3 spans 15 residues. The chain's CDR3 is CASSLAQTSKDTQYF. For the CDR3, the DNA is TGTGCCAGCAGCTTAGCGCAAACTAGCAAAGATACGCAGTATTTT.

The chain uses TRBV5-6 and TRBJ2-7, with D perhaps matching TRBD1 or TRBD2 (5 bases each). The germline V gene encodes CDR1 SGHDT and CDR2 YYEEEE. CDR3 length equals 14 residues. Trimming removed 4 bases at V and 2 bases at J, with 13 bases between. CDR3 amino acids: CASSPSGQTYEQYF. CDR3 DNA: TGTGCCAGCAGCCCCTCGGGGCAAACCTACGAGCAGTACTTC.

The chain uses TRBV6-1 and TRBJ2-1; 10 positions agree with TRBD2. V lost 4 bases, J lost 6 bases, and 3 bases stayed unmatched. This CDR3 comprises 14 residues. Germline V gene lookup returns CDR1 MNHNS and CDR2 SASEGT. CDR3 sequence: CASSGAGGGNEQFF. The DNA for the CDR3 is TGTGCCAGCAGTGGAGCGGGAGGGGGCAATGAGCAGTTCTTC.

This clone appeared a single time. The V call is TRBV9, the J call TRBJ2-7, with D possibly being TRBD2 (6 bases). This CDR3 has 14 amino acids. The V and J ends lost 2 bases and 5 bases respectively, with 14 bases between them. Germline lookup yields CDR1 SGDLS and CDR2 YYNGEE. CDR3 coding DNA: TGTGCCAGCAGCGTCTTCGGGAGTTCGGACGAGCAGTACTTC. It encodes CASSVFGSSDEQYF.

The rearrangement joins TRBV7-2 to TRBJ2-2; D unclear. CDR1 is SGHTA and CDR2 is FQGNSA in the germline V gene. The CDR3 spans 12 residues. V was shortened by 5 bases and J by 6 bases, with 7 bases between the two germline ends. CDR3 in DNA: TGTGCCAGCAGCCTACGGGCCGGGGAGCTGTTTTTT. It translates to CASSLRAGELFF.

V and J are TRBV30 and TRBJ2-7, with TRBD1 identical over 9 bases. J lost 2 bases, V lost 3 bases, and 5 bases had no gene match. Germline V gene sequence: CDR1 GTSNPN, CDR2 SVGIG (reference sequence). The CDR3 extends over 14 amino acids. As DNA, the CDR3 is TGTGCCTGGAGACCTGGACAGGGGCCCTACGAGCAGTACTTC. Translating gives CAWRPGQGPYEQYF.

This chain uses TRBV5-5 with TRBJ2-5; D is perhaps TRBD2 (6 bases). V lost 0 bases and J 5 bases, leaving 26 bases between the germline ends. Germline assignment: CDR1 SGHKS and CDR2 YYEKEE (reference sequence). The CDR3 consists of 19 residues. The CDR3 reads CASSLESGRSWDLGETQYF. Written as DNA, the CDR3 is TGTGCCAGCAGCTTGGAATCGGGGAGAAGCTGGGACTTAGGGGAGACCCAGTACTTC.

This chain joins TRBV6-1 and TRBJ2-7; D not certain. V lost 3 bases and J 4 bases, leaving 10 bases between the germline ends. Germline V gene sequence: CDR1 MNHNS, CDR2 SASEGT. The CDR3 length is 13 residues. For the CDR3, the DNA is TGTGCCAGCAGTGAGGGTTTTAGTTACGAGCAGTACTTC. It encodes CASSEGFSYEQYF.

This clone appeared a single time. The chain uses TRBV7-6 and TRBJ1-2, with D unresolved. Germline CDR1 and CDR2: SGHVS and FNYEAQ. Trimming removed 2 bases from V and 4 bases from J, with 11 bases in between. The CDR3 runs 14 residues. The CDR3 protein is CASSLSPSGYGYTF. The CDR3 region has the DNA TGTGCCAGCAGCTTATCCCCCTCGGGCTATGGCTACACCTTC.

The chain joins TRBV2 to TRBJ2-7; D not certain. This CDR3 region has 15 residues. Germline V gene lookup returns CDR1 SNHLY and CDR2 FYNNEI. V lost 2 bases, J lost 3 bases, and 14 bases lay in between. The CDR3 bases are TGTGCCAGCAGTGAATCGGCACCCAAGAACTACGAGCAGTACTTC. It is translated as CASSESAPKNYEQYF.

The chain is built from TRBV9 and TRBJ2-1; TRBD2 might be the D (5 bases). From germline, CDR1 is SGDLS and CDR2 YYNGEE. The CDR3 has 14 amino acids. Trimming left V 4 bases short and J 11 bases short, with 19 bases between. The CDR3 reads CASSPRAEAVQQFF. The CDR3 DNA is TGTGCCAGCAGCCCCCGGGCCGAAGCGGTCCAGCAGTTCTTC.

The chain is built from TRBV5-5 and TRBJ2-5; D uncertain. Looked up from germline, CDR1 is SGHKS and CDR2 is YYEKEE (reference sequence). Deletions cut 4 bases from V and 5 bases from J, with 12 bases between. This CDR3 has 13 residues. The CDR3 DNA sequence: TGTGCCAGCAGCGCTCGTAGCTTGGAGACCCAGTACTTC. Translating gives CASSARSLETQYF.

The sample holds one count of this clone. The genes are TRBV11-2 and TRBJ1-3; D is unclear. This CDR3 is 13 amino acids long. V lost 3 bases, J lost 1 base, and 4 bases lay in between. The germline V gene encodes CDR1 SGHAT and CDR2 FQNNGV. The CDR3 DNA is TGTGCCAGCAGCTTGGCATCTGGAAACACCATATATTTT. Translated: CASSLASGNTIYF. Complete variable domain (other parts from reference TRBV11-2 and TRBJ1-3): EAGVAQSPRYKIIEKRQSVAFWCNPISGHATLYWYQQILGQGPKLLIQFQNNGVVDDSQLPKDRFSAERLKGVDSTLKIQPAKLEDSAVYLCASSLASGNTIYFGEGSWLTVV.

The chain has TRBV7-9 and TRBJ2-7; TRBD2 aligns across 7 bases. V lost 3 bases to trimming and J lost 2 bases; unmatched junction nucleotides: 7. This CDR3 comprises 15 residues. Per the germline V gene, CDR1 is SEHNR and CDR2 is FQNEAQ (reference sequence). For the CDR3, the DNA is TGTGCCAGCAGCTTGAGTCCCGGGAGGACCTACGAGCAGTACTTC. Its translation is CASSLSPGRTYEQYF. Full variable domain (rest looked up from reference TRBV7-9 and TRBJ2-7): DTGVSQNPRHKITKRGQNVTFRCDPISEHNRLYWYRQTLGQGPEFLTYFQNEAQLEKSRLLSDRFSAERPKGSFSTLEIQRTEQGDSAMYLCASSLSPGRTYEQYFGPGTRLTVT.

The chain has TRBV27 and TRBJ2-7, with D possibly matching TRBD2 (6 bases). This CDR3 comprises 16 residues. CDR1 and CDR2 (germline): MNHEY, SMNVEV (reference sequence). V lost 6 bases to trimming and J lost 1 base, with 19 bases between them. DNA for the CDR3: TGTGCCAGCAGACCTATAGCGGTGGGGAAGTCCTACGAGCAGTACTTC. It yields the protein CASRPIAVGKSYEQYF.

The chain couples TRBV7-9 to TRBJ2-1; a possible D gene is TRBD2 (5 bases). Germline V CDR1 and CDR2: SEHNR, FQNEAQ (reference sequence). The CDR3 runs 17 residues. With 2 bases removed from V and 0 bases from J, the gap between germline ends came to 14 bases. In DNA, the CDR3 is TGTGCCAGCAGCTTACCGAGCGGAGTTAGCTCCTACAATGAGCAGTTCTTC. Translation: CASSLPSGVSSYNEQFF.

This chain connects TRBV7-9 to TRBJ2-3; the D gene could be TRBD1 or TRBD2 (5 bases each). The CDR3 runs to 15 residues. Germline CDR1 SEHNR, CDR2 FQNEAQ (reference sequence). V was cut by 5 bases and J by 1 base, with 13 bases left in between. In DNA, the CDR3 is TGTGCCAGCAGCGGCTGGGACCGGGGCACAGATACGCAGTATTTT. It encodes CASSGWDRGTDTQYF.

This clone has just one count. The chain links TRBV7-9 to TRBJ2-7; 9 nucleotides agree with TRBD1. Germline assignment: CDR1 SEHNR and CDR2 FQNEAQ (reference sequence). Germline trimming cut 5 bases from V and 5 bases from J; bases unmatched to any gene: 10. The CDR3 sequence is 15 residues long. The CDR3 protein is CASSITGTGFHEQYF. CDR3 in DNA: TGTGCCAGCAGCATAACCGGGACAGGGTTCCACGAGCAGTACTTC.

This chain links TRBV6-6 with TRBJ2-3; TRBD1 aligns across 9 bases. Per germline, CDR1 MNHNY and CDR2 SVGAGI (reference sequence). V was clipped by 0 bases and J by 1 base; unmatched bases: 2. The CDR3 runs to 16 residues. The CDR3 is CASSYSRDRGTDTQYF. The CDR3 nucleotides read TGTGCCAGCAGTTACTCGAGGGACAGGGGCACAGATACGCAGTATTTT.

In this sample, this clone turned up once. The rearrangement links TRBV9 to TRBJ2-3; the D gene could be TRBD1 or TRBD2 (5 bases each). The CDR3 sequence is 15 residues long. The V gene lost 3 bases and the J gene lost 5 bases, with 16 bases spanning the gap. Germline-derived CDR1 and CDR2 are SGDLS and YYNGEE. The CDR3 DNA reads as TGTGCCAGCAGCGGATTTGGGACCGCGGGAGATACGCAGTATTTT. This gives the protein CASSGFGTAGDTQYF.

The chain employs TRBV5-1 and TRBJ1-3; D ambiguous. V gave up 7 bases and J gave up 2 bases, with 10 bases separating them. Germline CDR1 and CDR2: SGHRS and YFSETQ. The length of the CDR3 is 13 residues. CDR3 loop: CASALNTGNTIYF. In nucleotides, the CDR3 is TGCGCCAGCGCCCTTAATACTGGAAACACCATATATTTT.

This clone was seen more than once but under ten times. The CDR3 nucleotides read TGTGCCAGCAGCAAAGAACAGGGGGAGAGACCCCCCCAGCATTTT. Translation: CASSKEQGERPPQHF. The chain recombines TRBV21-1 with TRBJ1-5; the table assigns TRBD1, which was not confirmed against the DNA. TRBV21-1 is marked as a pseudogene. This CDR3 contains 15 residues.